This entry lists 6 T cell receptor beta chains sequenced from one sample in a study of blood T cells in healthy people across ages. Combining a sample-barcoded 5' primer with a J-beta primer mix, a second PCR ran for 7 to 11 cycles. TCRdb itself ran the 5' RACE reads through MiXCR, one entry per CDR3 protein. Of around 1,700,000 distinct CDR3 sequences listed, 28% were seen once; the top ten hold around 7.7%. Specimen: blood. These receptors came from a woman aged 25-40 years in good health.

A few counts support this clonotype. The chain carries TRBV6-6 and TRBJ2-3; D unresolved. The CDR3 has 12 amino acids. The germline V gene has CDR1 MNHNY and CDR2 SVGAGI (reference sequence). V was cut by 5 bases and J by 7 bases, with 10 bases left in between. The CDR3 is CASSPIRHTQYF. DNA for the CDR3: TGTGCCAGCAGTCCTATTCGCCATACGCAGTATTTT.

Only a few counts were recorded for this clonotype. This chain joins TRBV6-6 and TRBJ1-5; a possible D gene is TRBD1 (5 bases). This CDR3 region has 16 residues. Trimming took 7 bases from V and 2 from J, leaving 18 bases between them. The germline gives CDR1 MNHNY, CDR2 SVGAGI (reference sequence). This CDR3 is CASISQGRMGNQPQHF. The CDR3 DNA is TGTGCCAGCATTTCGCAGGGTCGGATGGGCAATCAGCCCCAGCATTTT.

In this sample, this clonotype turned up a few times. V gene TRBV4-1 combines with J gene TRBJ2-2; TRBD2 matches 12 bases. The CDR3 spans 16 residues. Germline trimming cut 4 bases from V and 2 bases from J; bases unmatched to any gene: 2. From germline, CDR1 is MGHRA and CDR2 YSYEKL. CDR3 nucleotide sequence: TGCGCCAGCAGCCTACTAGCGGGGGGAAACACCGGGGAGCTGTTTTTT. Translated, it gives CASSLLAGGNTGELFF.

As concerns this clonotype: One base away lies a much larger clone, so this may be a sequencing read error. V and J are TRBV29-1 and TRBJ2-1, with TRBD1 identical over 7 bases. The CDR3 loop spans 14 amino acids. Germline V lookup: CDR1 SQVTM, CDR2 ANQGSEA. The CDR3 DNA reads TGCAGCGTTGAAGATTGGACAGGCTACAATGAGCAGTGCTTC. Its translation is CSVEDWTGYNEQCF.

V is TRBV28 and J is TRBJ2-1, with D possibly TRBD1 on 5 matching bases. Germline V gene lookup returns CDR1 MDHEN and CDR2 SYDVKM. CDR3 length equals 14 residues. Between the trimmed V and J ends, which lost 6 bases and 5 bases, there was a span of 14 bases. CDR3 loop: CASRILGAHNEQFF. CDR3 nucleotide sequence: TGTGCCAGCAGGATTCTTGGGGCTCACAATGAGCAGTTCTTC.

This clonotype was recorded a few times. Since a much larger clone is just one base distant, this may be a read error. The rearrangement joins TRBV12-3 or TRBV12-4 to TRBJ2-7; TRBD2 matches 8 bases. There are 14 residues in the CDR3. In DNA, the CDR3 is TGTGCCAGCGGTTTAGCGGGACTTCCCTACGAGCAGTACTTC. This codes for CASGLAGLPYEQYF.